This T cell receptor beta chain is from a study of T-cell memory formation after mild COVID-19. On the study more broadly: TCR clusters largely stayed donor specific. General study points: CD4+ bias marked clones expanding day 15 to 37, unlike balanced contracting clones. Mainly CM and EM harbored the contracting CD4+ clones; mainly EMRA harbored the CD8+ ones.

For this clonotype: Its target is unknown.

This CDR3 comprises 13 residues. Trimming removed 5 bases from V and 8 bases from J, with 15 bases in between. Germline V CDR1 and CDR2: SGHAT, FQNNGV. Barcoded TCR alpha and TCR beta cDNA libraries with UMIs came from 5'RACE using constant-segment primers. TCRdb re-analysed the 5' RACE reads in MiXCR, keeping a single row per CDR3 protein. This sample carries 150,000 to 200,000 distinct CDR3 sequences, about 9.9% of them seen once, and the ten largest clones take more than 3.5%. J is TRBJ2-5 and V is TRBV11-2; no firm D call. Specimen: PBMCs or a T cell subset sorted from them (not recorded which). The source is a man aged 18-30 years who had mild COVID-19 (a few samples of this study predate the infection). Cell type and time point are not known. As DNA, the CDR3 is TGTGCCAGCAGCCCCCCTGTGATGGAAACCCAGTACTTC. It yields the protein CASSPPVMETQYF.